This T cell receptor (beta chain) was obtained from a study of blood T cells in healthy people across ages. Study as a whole: With template switching, about one barcoded beta molecule was captured per two T cells. The study, taken as a whole, reports: Donors of long life had a larger count of naive CD4+ cells and greater diversity than aged donors.

Through a sample-barcoded 5' primer and a J-beta primer mix, a second PCR was run for about 6 to 12 cycles. Each cDNA was tagged by a template-switch adaptor containing 12 random nucleotides. Using its own MiXCR run on the 5' RACE reads, TCRdb lists one record per CDR3 protein. The sample consists of 760,000 or so distinct CDR3 sequences, roughly 25% of them appearing once. Turning to this clonotype: Its antigen remains unknown.

The germline gives CDR1 SGDLS, CDR2 YYNGEE. The CDR3 covers 15 residues. Trimming shortened V by 3 bases and J by 6 bases, and 15 bases separated the two germline ends. The same data also went into a second study, on T cells of mothers and their children. This second study notes: Related mother-child pairs shared marginally more repertoire than unrelated pairs, though not significantly.

This TCR was sampled from a boy younger than 18 in good health. The rearrangement links TRBV9 to TRBJ2-2; D is uncertain. Sequenced material: blood. The CDR3 DNA sequence: TGTGCCAGCAGCGGGACCCGGGCCTTCTCCGGGGAGCTGTTTTTT. Translated, it gives CASSGTRAFSGELFF.